One and the same sample provided the 30 T cell receptor beta chains below, sequenced in a study of T-cell memory formation after mild COVID-19. TCRdb reprocessed the 5' RACE reads with MiXCR, giving one entry per CDR3 protein. The profile shows 400,000 to 450,000 distinct CDR3 sequences, more than 15% of them singletons. The sample consisted of PBMCs or a T cell subset sorted from them (not recorded which). The receptors shown here come from a young man who had mild COVID-19 (a few samples of this study predate the infection). Cell type and time point are not known.

This clonotype has a handful of counts. The DNA for the CDR3 is TGTGCCAGCAATTTCGGGCCTCAGCCCCAGCATTTT. Translated, it gives CASNFGPQPQHF. The chain employs TRBV6-2 or TRBV6-3 and TRBJ1-5; D is ambiguous. Germline values: CDR1 MNHEY, CDR2 SVGEGT. V lost 7 bases and J lost 6, with 10 bases in between. The CDR3 is made up of 12 amino acids.

The chain is built from TRBV24-1 and TRBJ2-3; 10 nucleotides line up with TRBD1. This CDR3 has 14 amino acids. Germline loops: CDR1 KGHDR, CDR2 SFDVKD. The V and J ends lost 4 bases and 6 bases, in that order; junction bases with no gene match: 3. The CDR3 protein is CATSEGQGMDTQYF. For the CDR3, the DNA is TGTGCCACCAGTGAGGGACAGGGGATGGATACGCAGTATTTT.

The chain combines TRBV4-3 with TRBJ2-2; D uncertain. Germline CDR1 LGHNA, CDR2 YSLEER. V lost 0 bases and J lost 0, with 11 bases in between. There are 17 residues in the CDR3. The CDR3 is CASSQEGPFTNTGELFF. The CDR3 DNA is TGCGCCAGCAGCCAAGAGGGCCCCTTCACGAACACCGGGGAGCTGTTTTTT.

The genes are TRBV27 and TRBJ2-5; TRBD1 matches 7 bases. This CDR3 comprises 15 residues. J lost 1 base, V lost 5 bases, and 7 bases had no gene match. CDR1 is MNHEY and CDR2 is SMNVEV in the germline V gene (reference sequence). This CDR3 reads CASSPTGQVQETQYF. The CDR3 DNA reads as TGTGCCAGCAGTCCAACCGGACAGGTCCAAGAGACCCAGTACTTC.

This clonotype was observed a few times. This chain joins TRBV4-3 and TRBJ1-1, with D unclear. V was trimmed by 0 bases and J by 11 bases, leaving 10 bases between them. This CDR3 is built from 12 residues. The germline V gene encodes CDR1 LGHNA and CDR2 YSLEER. The CDR3 spells CASSQEVGRAFF. In nucleotides, the CDR3 is TGCGCCAGCAGCCAAGAGGTGGGGAGGGCTTTCTTT.

This clonotype occurred a few times. V usage is TRBV7-9 and J usage is TRBJ2-1; tentatively, D is TRBD2 (6 bases). V shed 2 bases and J shed 3 bases, with 14 bases lying between them. Per germline, CDR1 SEHNR and CDR2 FQNEAQ (reference sequence). This CDR3 is 16 amino acids long. CDR3 protein: CASSLPPGLDYNEQFF. The CDR3 bases are TGTGCCAGCAGCTTACCCCCGGGACTCGACTACAATGAGCAGTTCTTC.

The sample holds a few counts of this clonotype. The V gene is TRBV20-1, the J gene TRBJ2-1, with 10 bases lining up with TRBD2. Trimming cost V 1 base and J 7 bases; bases outside gene matches: 13. There are 17 residues in the CDR3. The germline CDR1 and CDR2 sequences are DFQATT and SNEGSKA (reference sequence). CDR3 amino acids: CSARAPPASGGSNEQFF. For the CDR3, the DNA is TGCAGTGCTAGAGCCCCTCCGGCTAGCGGGGGATCAAATGAGCAGTTCTTC.

This clonotype turned up a few times. The chain joins TRBV7-3 to TRBJ1-1, with unresolved D. Trimming cost V 2 bases and J 5 bases, with 18 bases left between them. This CDR3 has 16 amino acids. Germline V lookup: CDR1 SGHTA, CDR2 FQGTGA. CDR3 sequence reads: CASSLGRKAPGTEAFF. The DNA of the CDR3 is TGTGCCAGCAGCTTAGGGAGAAAAGCTCCTGGAACTGAAGCTTTCTTT.

At least ten counts were recorded for this clonotype. The V and J genes are TRBV11-3 and TRBJ2-1, with a possible D match to TRBD2 (7 bases). Trimming removed 4 bases from V and 4 bases from J, with 14 bases in between. The CDR3 loop spans 15 amino acids. Germline CDR1 is SGHNT and CDR2 is YENEEA. In DNA form, the CDR3 reads TGTGCCAGCAGCTCGGGGGGCGGCCCTTACAATGAGCAGTTCTTC. It translates to CASSSGGGPYNEQFF.

The sample holds a few counts of this clonotype. The chain uses TRBV20-1 and TRBJ2-1, with TRBD2 matching over 9 bases. After removal of 0 bases from V and 8 bases from J, the junction contained 8 bases not matched to a gene. This CDR3 has 15 amino acids. Germline V gene sequence: CDR1 DFQATT, CDR2 SNEGSKA (reference sequence). CDR3 sequence: CSARDAGGLLDEQFF. CDR3 DNA: TGCAGTGCTAGAGATGCGGGGGGGCTTCTCGATGAGCAGTTCTTC.

Remarks on this clonotype: This sequence may be a read error, since a much larger clone differs from it by one base. J is TRBJ2-7 and V is TRBV6-2 or TRBV6-3; possible D gene TRBD2, 7 bases. Germline CDR1 and CDR2: MNHEY and SVGEGT. The CDR3 contains 15 residues. Here the CDR3 reads CDSSIGGGLSYEQYF. As DNA, the CDR3 is TGTGACAGCAGTATCGGCGGGGGCCTCTCCTACGAGCAGTACTTC.

The rearrangement joins TRBV7-2 to TRBJ1-2; D gene ambiguous. In germline, CDR1 is SGHTA, CDR2 FQGNSA. This CDR3 comprises 15 residues. Trimming cost V 4 bases and J 0 bases, with 12 bases left between them. The CDR3 nucleotides are TGTGCCAGCAGCTCTAGGGTCTCCTCTAACTATGGCTACACCTTC. This translates into CASSSRVSSNYGYTF.

This clonotype was seen a handful of times. V is TRBV6-5 and J is TRBJ1-2; D call uncertain. Germline CDR1 reads MNHEY; CDR2 reads SVGAGI. This CDR3 region has 13 residues. V was pared by 6 bases and J by 4 bases, with 12 bases between. The chain's CDR3 is CASRMDGVYGYTF. The CDR3 DNA is TGTGCCAGCAGAATGGACGGAGTCTATGGCTACACCTTC.

The chain has TRBV21-1 and TRBJ2-7; no DNA check was done on the table's D call, TRBD2. TRBV21-1 is classified as a pseudogene. The CDR3 is 16 residues long. The CDR3 DNA is TGTGCCAGCACCCCAACCCCACCCGGGAGCACCTACGAGCAGTACTTC. Translating gives CASTPTPPGSTYEQYF.

This clonotype was observed a handful of times. The chain has TRBV6-2 or TRBV6-3 and TRBJ2-1; no reliable D call. The V and J ends lost 6 bases and 4 bases respectively, with 22 bases between them. The CDR3 sequence is 17 residues long. Germline V gives CDR1 MNHEY, CDR2 SVGEGT. DNA for the CDR3: TGTGCCAGCAGGTTGAGCGTTGAAGTCTCACTTTACAATGAGCAGTTCTTC. Its protein is CASRLSVEVSLYNEQFF.

The rearrangement joins TRBV20-1 to TRBJ1-2, with D hard to call. Trimming removed 3 bases at V and 1 base at J, with 21 bases between. Germline V lookup: CDR1 DFQATT, CDR2 SNEGSKA (reference sequence). The CDR3 consists of 17 residues. The CDR3 sequence is CSARQNGPANLNYGYTF. The CDR3 nucleotides read TGCAGTGCTAGGCAGAACGGGCCGGCGAACCTTAACTATGGCTACACCTTC.

The V gene is TRBV4-2, the J gene TRBJ2-7, with D perhaps TRBD1 (6 bases). V was trimmed by 3 bases and J by 0 bases, leaving 18 bases between them. In germline, CDR1 is LGHNA, CDR2 YNFKEQ. The CDR3 is 17 amino acids. The CDR3 DNA follows: TGTGCCAGCAGCCACCCAACACTCCGGGACAACTCCTACGAGCAGTACGTC. Encoded protein: CASSHPTLRDNSYEQYV.

Here the CDR3 DNA reads TGCAGTGTCATGATGGGACAGCAAGAGACCCAGTACTTC. Its translation is CSVMMGQQETQYF. The chain recombines TRBV20-1 with TRBJ2-5; 7 nucleotides line up with TRBD1. This CDR3 is 13 amino acids long. V lost 7 bases and J lost 2; bases outside the gene matches: 7. Germline values: CDR1 DFQATT, CDR2 SNEGSKA (reference sequence).

In its sample, this clonotype was seen a few times. V is TRBV7-2 and J is TRBJ1-2; D is ambiguous. Germline values: CDR1 SGHTA, CDR2 FQGNSA. The CDR3 runs 13 residues. V lost 3 bases and J lost 8, with 13 bases in between. The CDR3 coding sequence is TGTGCCAGCAGCTTTGGGGTTCTTGCGGGCTACACCTTC. Translated, it gives CASSFGVLAGYTF. Filled out from reference TRBV7-2 and TRBJ1-2, the complete variable domain reads GAGVSQSPSNKVTEKGKDVELRCDPISGHTALYWYRQSLGQGLEFLIYFQGNSAPDKSGLPSDRFSAERTGGSVSTLTIQRTQQEDSAVYLCASSFGVLAGYTFGSGTRLTVV.

The CDR3 DNA is TGCGCCAGCAGCTTGTCCCAGTCCACAGATACGCAGTATTTT. Its translation is CASSLSQSTDTQYF. The chain links TRBV5-1 to TRBJ2-3; no definite D call. The CDR3 runs 14 residues. With 1 base removed from V and 2 bases from J, the gap between germline ends came to 8 bases. CDR1 is SGHRS and CDR2 is YFSETQ in the germline V gene.

This clonotype was observed a few times. The chain carries TRBV6-1 and TRBJ2-7, with unresolved D. This CDR3 spans 14 amino acids. Germline V gene sequence: CDR1 MNHNS, CDR2 SASEGT. V was clipped by 3 bases and J by 2 bases, with 11 bases between them. The CDR3 DNA is TGTGCCAGCAGTGATTTCCACGGACCCTACGAGCAGTACTTC. Translated: CASSDFHGPYEQYF.

This clonotype occurred a few times. V and J are TRBV7-2 and TRBJ2-5, with 13 bases aligning to TRBD2. V dropped 2 bases and J dropped 5; count of bases not matched to a gene: 14. The CDR3 consists of 19 residues. Germline V gene sequence: CDR1 SGHTA, CDR2 FQGNSA. The CDR3 DNA reads as TGTGCCAGCAGCTTACCGTCGGGACTAGCGGGGCGCTCACCGGAGACCCAGTACTTC. The encoded protein is CASSLPSGLAGRSPETQYF.

This clonotype came up a few times. The chain carries TRBV10-3 and TRBJ2-1; D ambiguous. Trimming left V 3 bases short and J 7 bases short, with 7 bases between. The germline V gene has CDR1 ENHRY and CDR2 SYGVKD. The CDR3 is 12 residues long. The CDR3 DNA reads TGTGCCATCAGTGATCCTCGGAATGAGCAGTTCTTC. It specifies CAISDPRNEQFF.

This chain joins TRBV10-1 and TRBJ2-7, with D possibly being TRBD2 (5 bases). This CDR3 comprises 16 residues. Trimming left V 3 bases short and J 6 bases short, with 21 bases between. Germline V gene data show CDR1 as WNHNN and CDR2 as SYGVQD (reference sequence). The CDR3 reads CASSDPADGGLGEQYF. CDR3 DNA: TGCGCCAGCAGTGACCCAGCCGACGGCGGGCTGGGCGAGCAGTACTTC.

This clonotype appeared a few times. For the CDR3, the DNA is TGCGCCAGCAGCCGAGTTACAGGGCCTCCGTGGGAGCAGTACGTC. Its translation is CASSRVTGPPWEQYV. The chain carries TRBV5-1 and TRBJ2-7; tentatively, D is TRBD1 (6 bases). Per germline, CDR1 SGHRS and CDR2 YFSETQ. V lost 4 bases to trimming and J lost 7 bases, with 21 bases between them. This CDR3 spans 15 amino acids.

The chain couples TRBV7-6 to TRBJ2-7, with 10 nucleotides matching TRBD2. J was trimmed by 3 bases and V by 1 base; bases with no gene match: 6. Germline V gives CDR1 SGHVS, CDR2 FNYEAQ. The CDR3 is 16 amino acids. The CDR3 is CASSLVASGGYYEQYF. The CDR3 region has the DNA TGTGCCAGCAGCTTAGTGGCTAGCGGGGGCTACTACGAGCAGTACTTC.

The chain uses TRBV29-1 and TRBJ1-1; unclear D gene. Per germline, CDR1 SQVTM and CDR2 ANQGSEA. CDR3 length equals 13 residues. With 2 bases removed from V and 0 bases from J, the gap between germline ends came to 7 bases. CDR3 in amino acids: CSVEPFMNTEAFF. The CDR3 DNA is TGCAGCGTTGAACCCTTCATGAACACTGAAGCTTTCTTT.

The J gene is TRBJ2-7, the V gene TRBV7-2; D remains ambiguous. V lost 5 bases, J lost 2 bases, and 10 bases lay in between. The CDR3 has 13 residues. Germline V gene sequence: CDR1 SGHTA, CDR2 FQGNSA. CDR3 loop: CASSPTVAYEQYV. The CDR3 DNA is TGTGCCAGCAGCCCCACCGTGGCCTACGAGCAGTACGTC.

This clonotype turned up a few times. In nucleotides, the CDR3 is TGTGCCAGCCGCTCGGCTTTTTCACCCAGACCCGGCAATCAGCCCCAGCATTTT. This encodes CASRSAFSPRPGNQPQHF. V is TRBV21-1 and J is TRBJ1-5. TRBV21-1 is a listed pseudogene. The CDR3 contains 18 residues.

The CDR3 region is CAARGSGANVLTF. CDR3 DNA: TGTGCCGCCCGGGGCTCTGGGGCCAACGTCCTGACTTTC. This chain joins TRBV7-9 and TRBJ2-6, with D perhaps TRBD2 (5 bases). There are 13 residues in the CDR3. CDR1 SEHNR and CDR2 FQNEAQ come from the germline V gene (reference sequence). V was pared by 11 bases and J by 0 bases, with 8 bases between.